A selection of T cell receptor beta chains follows, all from one sample in a study of molecular identifiers for immune sequencing clone quantification. TCRdb reprocessed the PCR reads with MiXCR, giving one entry per CDR3 protein. The data hold approximately 90,000 distinct CDR3 sequences, with 20% to 30% observed a single time. Source material: naive CD8+ T cells from blood, with Jurkat cell RNA spiked in. Receptors originate from a human donor in good health. Some libraries in this study had Jurkat cell RNA spiked in. Each CDR3 is given with its conserved first and last residue. Each record gives: D gene, V gene, CDR3 protein. A D gene is named only where the DNA matches it firmly.

D: -
V: TRBV18
CDR3: CASSPPFEYEQYF

D: -
V: TRBV7-6
CDR3: CASSPYEDPYNEQFF

D: TRBD1
V: TRBV28
CDR3: CASSLSGGAATQYF

D: TRBD2
V: TRBV7-9
CDR3: CASSFPGLAATDTQYF

D: -
V: TRBV9
CDR3: CASSVGSSAAYEQYF

D: -
V: TRBV7-2
CDR3: CASSPALHYQEPQYF

D: -
V: TRBV9
CDR3: CASSVESRGTYNEQFF

D: TRBD1
V: TRBV3-1
CDR3: CASSPIQGAAYSPLHF

D: -
V: TRBV7-9
CDR3: CASSLVVGADEQFF

D: TRBD1
V: TRBV2
CDR3: CASSESAGGYNEQFF

D: -
V: TRBV7-9
CDR3: CASSRDEEGNQPQHF

D: -
V: TRBV4-2
CDR3: CASSPGTDYEQYF

D: TRBD1
V: TRBV28
CDR3: CASSLGTGAGTDTQYF

D: TRBD1
V: TRBV4-2
CDR3: CASSQAPGQGATFHQETQYF

D: -
V: TRBV6-5
CDR3: CASSYSTPARGNYGYTF

D: -
V: TRBV6-2/TRBV6-3
CDR3: CASSYPVWRGNTGELFF

D: -
V: TRBV5-1
CDR3: CASSLAPQYEQYF

D: -
V: TRBV7-6
CDR3: CASSLDGPGVKVNEQFF

D: -
V: TRBV19
CDR3: CASSWGGNEQFF

D: TRBD1
V: TRBV24-1
CDR3: CATSDTNRGPSYNEQFF

D: TRBD2
V: TRBV20-1
CDR3: CSARSGRAVPIVRTDTQYF

D: TRBD1
V: TRBV12-5
CDR3: CASGLVSTGVSTDTQYF

D: -
V: TRBV3-2
CDR3: CASSTSGLICYEQYF

D: -
V: TRBV4-1
CDR3: CASSQGAQVLSPLHF

D: -
V: TRBV6-6
CDR3: CASRPGPSTEALF

D: -
V: TRBV27
CDR3: CASSLIGGSTDTQYF

D: -
V: TRBV4-2
CDR3: CASSQVGDWYYEQYF

D: TRBD1
V: TRBV7-8
CDR3: CASNAGQGSQPQHF

D: -
V: TRBV6-1
CDR3: CASNDWLGNQPQHF

D: -
V: TRBV5-5
CDR3: CASSLVATGNQPQHF

D: -
V: TRBV19
CDR3: CASSIDQVTDTQYF

D: -
V: TRBV4-1
CDR3: CASSLGFVGETYEQYF

D: -
V: TRBV25-1
CDR3: CASSRGTEQFF

D: -
V: TRBV28
CDR3: CASSWQSTAPYF

D: -
V: TRBV4-3
CDR3: CASSQVLGWEQFF

D: TRBD1
V: TRBV12-3/TRBV12-4
CDR3: CASRGQGGTEAFF

D: -
V: TRBV12-3/TRBV12-4
CDR3: CASSSLYRPTEGDTQYF

D: TRBD2
V: TRBV4-3
CDR3: CASSRLPSGGTDTQYF

D: TRBD2
V: TRBV9
CDR3: CASSRGLARNNEQFF

D: TRBD1
V: TRBV29-1
CDR3: CSVEGVVQGVYGYTF

D: -
V: TRBV20-1
CDR3: CSARDVKKETQYF

D: TRBD2
V: TRBV7-2
CDR3: CASSLALPSGPTNTQYF

D: -
V: TRBV2
CDR3: CASSGAENYGYTF

D: TRBD2
V: TRBV11-3
CDR3: CASSSGLADYEQYF

D: TRBD1
V: TRBV11-2
CDR3: CASSPQGDYGYTF

D: -
V: TRBV12-3/TRBV12-4
CDR3: CASSFVPETQYF

D: TRBD2
V: TRBV15
CDR3: CATSSSGRRTGELFF

D: TRBD1
V: TRBV6-5
CDR3: CASTPRGSPHEQYF

D: -
V: TRBV7-2
CDR3: CASSLAQGVNEQYF

D: -
V: TRBV10-2
CDR3: CASRGAGQETQYF

D: TRBD2
V: TRBV6-1
CDR3: CASSDAGTSGIASLNTQYF

D: -
V: TRBV28
CDR3: CASSFQGVPNEQYF

D: TRBD1
V: TRBV4-2
CDR3: CASSPHTDRAENIQYF

D: TRBD2
V: TRBV5-1
CDR3: CASSWTSGGSDTQYF

D: -
V: TRBV11-1
CDR3: CASSLLGWDEQYF

D: TRBD1
V: TRBV7-9
CDR3: CASSQPQTGIGANVLTF

D: -
V: TRBV23-1
CDR3: CASSQRIGNQPQHF

D: -
V: TRBV4-2
CDR3: CASSQAGKSGPPLYF

D: TRBD2
V: TRBV12-5
CDR3: CASGLVAGRGVTDTQYF

D: -
V: TRBV6-2/TRBV6-3
CDR3: CASSETYTEAFF